Below are 27 T cell receptor beta chains sequenced from a single sample in a study of lymphopenia after photon versus proton radiotherapy. Sequencing used immunoSEQ multiplex PCR; TCRdb keeps in-frame clones, though not all of them. The top ten hold around 4.6% of the sample, which has 150,000 to 200,000 clones, about nine tenths seen once. The material sequenced was peripheral blood, taken from a patient treated with photon-based radiotherapy. The receptors were sampled from a middle-aged man with gastric cancer.

V usage is TRBV10-3 and J usage is TRBJ2-7; D is uncertain. The CDR3 has 11 residues. In germline, CDR1 is ENHRY, CDR2 SYGVKD. The V and J ends lost 2 bases and 4 bases respectively, with 3 bases between them. The CDR3 sequence: CAISEQYEQYF. CDR3 bases: TGTGCCATCAGTGAGCAATACGAGCAGTACTTC.

The chain recombines TRBV18 with TRBJ2-1; D is perhaps TRBD2 (5 bases). The CDR3 extends over 13 amino acids. Germline CDR1 is KGHSH and CDR2 is LQKENI. Trimming cost V 3 bases and J 6 bases, with 9 bases left between them. CDR3 bases: TGTGCCAGCTCACCGCCGGGGAGCAATGAGCAGTTCTTC. It specifies CASSPPGSNEQFF.

This clone was counted between two and nine times. The chain uses TRBV5-4 and TRBJ2-7, with 15 bases matching TRBD2. Germline loops: CDR1 SGHNT, CDR2 YYREEE (reference sequence). V dropped 6 bases and J dropped 6; count of bases not matched to a gene: 4. This CDR3 comprises 14 residues. The CDR3 region is CASKPGLAGGEQYF. DNA for the CDR3: TGTGCCAGCAAACCGGGACTAGCGGGAGGCGAGCAGTACTTC. Combining the CDR3 with reference TRBV5-4 and TRBJ2-7 gives the whole variable domain ETGVTQSPTHLIKTRGQQVTLRCSSQSGHNTVSWYQQALGQGPQFIFQYYREEENGRGNFPPRFSGLQFPNYSSELNVNALELDDSALYLCASKPGLAGGEQYFGPGTRLTVT.

CDR3 sequence: CASSLGTRNQETQYF. CDR3 coding DNA: TGTGCCAGCAGCTTAGGGACACGCAACCAAGAGACCCAGTACTTC. The chain uses TRBV11-2 and TRBJ2-5; D possibly corresponds to TRBD1 (5 bases). Germline assignment: CDR1 SGHAT and CDR2 FQNNGV. The CDR3 has 15 residues. Trimming removed 1 base at V and 0 bases at J, with 9 bases between.

The chain is built from TRBV30 and TRBJ1-3, with 11 bases identical to TRBD1. V shed 4 bases, J shed 5 bases, and the junction held 4 bases outside the gene matches. Germline-derived CDR1 and CDR2 are GTSNPN and SVGIG (reference sequence). The CDR3 is made up of 14 amino acids. CDR3 in amino acids: CAWTGTGGRNTIYF. The CDR3 DNA reads as TGTGCCTGGACGGGGACAGGGGGTAGAAACACCATATATTTT.

The V and J genes are TRBV5-6 and TRBJ2-1; weak D call: TRBD2 (5 bases). V lost 1 base to trimming and J lost 4 bases, with 6 bases between them. The CDR3 runs to 13 residues. CDR1 SGHDT and CDR2 YYEEEE come from the germline V gene. For the CDR3, the DNA is TGTGCCAGCAGCTTGCCGGGATACAATGAGCAGTTCTTC. Its protein is CASSLPGYNEQFF.

The rearrangement joins TRBV5-1 to TRBJ2-3, with 9 bases identical to TRBD1. Trimming took 0 bases from V and 3 from J; bases not matched to a gene: 2. This CDR3 contains 15 residues. CDR1 is SGHRS, CDR2 YFSETQ, per germline. This CDR3 is CASSLGDRETDTQYF. CDR3 DNA: TGCGCCAGCAGCTTGGGGGACAGGGAAACAGATACGCAGTATTTT. Combining the CDR3 with reference TRBV5-1 and TRBJ2-3 gives the whole variable domain KAGVTQTPRYLIKTRGQQVTLSCSPISGHRSVSWYQQTPGQGLQFLFEYFSETQRNKGNFPGRFSGRQFSNSRSEMNVSTLELGDSALYLCASSLGDRETDTQYFGPGTRLTVL.

The chain joins TRBV19 to TRBJ1-2; unclear D gene. The CDR3 is made up of 14 amino acids. V gave up 4 bases and J gave up 3 bases, with 12 bases separating them. Germline V CDR1 and CDR2: LNHDA, SQIVND (reference sequence). CDR3 nucleotides: TGTGCCAGTAGTACCGGGTCTTCGCACTATGGCTACACCTTC. Protein product: CASSTGSSHYGYTF.

The gene calls are TRBV5-1 and TRBJ2-2, with unresolved D. This CDR3 comprises 13 residues. Between the trimmed V and J ends, which lost 2 bases and 1 base, there was a span of 3 bases. Germline CDR1 is SGHRS and CDR2 is YFSETQ. The CDR3 nucleotides read TGCGCCAGCAGCTTCAGGAACACCGGGGAGCTGTTTTTT. Translation gives CASSFRNTGELFF. Together with reference TRBV5-1 and TRBJ2-2, the CDR3 gives the full variable domain: KAGVTQTPRYLIKTRGQQVTLSCSPISGHRSVSWYQQTPGQGLQFLFEYFSETQRNKGNFPGRFSGRQFSNSRSEMNVSTLELGDSALYLCASSFRNTGELFFGEGSRLTVL.

The V call is TRBV25-1, the J call TRBJ2-4, with TRBD1 matching over 7 bases. Per the germline V gene, CDR1 is MGHDK and CDR2 is SYGVNS. The CDR3 length is 15 residues. V dropped 4 bases and J dropped 0; count of bases not matched to a gene: 3. The CDR3 here is CASSGGTVAKNIQYF. In DNA, the CDR3 is TGTGCCAGCAGTGGAGGGACAGTAGCCAAAAACATTCAGTACTTC. Based on the CDR3 plus reference TRBV25-1 and TRBJ2-4, the full variable domain is EADIYQTPRYLVIGTGKKITLECSQTMGHDKMYWYQQDPGMELHLIHYSYGVNSTEKGDLSSESTVSRIRTEHFPLTLESARPSHTSQYLCASSGGTVAKNIQYFGAGTRLSVL.

This sequence joins TRBV19 and TRBJ2-7; D is possibly TRBD1 or TRBD2 (5 bases each). Germline V gene lookup returns CDR1 LNHDA and CDR2 SQIVND (reference sequence). CDR3 length: 15 amino acids. The V gene lost 5 bases and the J gene lost 0 bases, with 14 bases spanning the gap. CDR3 sequence (DNA): TGTGCCAGTAGTGTCCTTGGGGGAAACTCCTACGAGCAGTACTTC. Protein sequence: CASSVLGGNSYEQYF.

The rearrangement joins TRBV4-3 to TRBJ2-5; no firm D call. The CDR3 has 14 residues. V lost 0 bases, J lost 0 bases, and 5 bases lay in between. The germline gives CDR1 LGHNA, CDR2 YSLEER. In nucleotides, the CDR3 is TGCGCCAGCAGCCAAGATTTGGACCAAGAGACCCAGTACTTC. Amino acid sequence: CASSQDLDQETQYF.

The chain recombines TRBV6-1 with TRBJ1-1, with TRBD1 matching over 7 bases. CDR1 and CDR2 from the germline V gene are MNHNS and SASEGT. The CDR3 has 14 residues. V shed 9 bases and J 6 bases; nucleotides not matched to a gene: 13. CDR3 nucleotide sequence: TGTGCCAGTACAGGGGTGGGACCCCGATCTGAAGCTTTCTTT. Translating gives CASTGVGPRSEAFF.

A few counts support this clone. The chain uses TRBV27 and TRBJ2-3; TRBD2 matches 8 bases. The trim removed 5 bases at V and 7 bases at J, leaving 8 bases unmatched. Germline assignment: CDR1 MNHEY and CDR2 SMNVEV (reference sequence). This CDR3 is built from 14 residues. The CDR3 bases are TGTGCCAGCAGTATCAGCGGGAGTACGCATACGCAGTATTTT. Translated, it gives CASSISGSTHTQYF.

This sequence joins TRBV5-1 and TRBJ2-1; D may be TRBD1 (6 bases). The CDR3 is 11 residues long. The germline V and J ends were trimmed by 2 bases and 10 bases, with 7 bases remaining between them. Germline CDR1 is SGHRS and CDR2 is YFSETQ. CDR3 in DNA: TGCGCCAGCAGCTTCGACAGGGAGCAGTTCTTC. It encodes CASSFDREQFF.

CDR3 amino acids: CASSPSSGDYGYTF. The CDR3 nucleotides read TGTGCCAGCAGCCCATCCAGTGGGGACTATGGCTACACCTTC. The rearrangement links TRBV4-2 to TRBJ1-2; no clear D gene. This CDR3 spans 14 amino acids. Per the germline V gene, CDR1 is LGHNA and CDR2 is YNFKEQ. V was cut by 4 bases and J by 3 bases, with 12 bases left in between.

The V gene is TRBV18, the J gene TRBJ1-5; 8 bases match TRBD1. Per the germline V gene, CDR1 is KGHSH and CDR2 is LQKENI. J gave up 0 bases and V 4 bases, and 2 bases lay outside the gene matches. The CDR3 loop spans 15 amino acids. As DNA, the CDR3 is TGTGCCAGCTCACGGCAGGGGGCTAGCAATCAGCCCCAGCATTTT. Translation gives CASSRQGASNQPQHF.

V usage is TRBV6-6 and J usage is TRBJ2-5; 7 positions agree with TRBD2. V lost 6 bases and J lost 0; bases outside the gene matches: 10. The CDR3 length is 16 residues. Per the germline V gene, CDR1 is MNHNY and CDR2 is SVGAGI (reference sequence). The CDR3 nucleotides read TGTGCCAGCAGCCGGGGACCGCGGGGGAACCAAGAGACCCAGTACTTC. It encodes CASSRGPRGNQETQYF.

CDR3 nucleotide sequence: TGTGCCAGCAGCCCTCAGGGGGCGAACACCGGGGAGCTGTTTTTT. Its protein product is CASSPQGANTGELFF. This chain uses TRBV7-2 with TRBJ2-2, with 7 bases aligning to TRBD1. CDR1 is SGHTA and CDR2 is FQGNSA in the germline V gene. The V and J ends lost 5 bases and 0 bases, in that order; junction bases with no gene match: 3. CDR3 length equals 15 residues.

The chain uses TRBV5-6 and TRBJ2-1, with D perhaps TRBD1 or TRBD2 (6 bases each). The CDR3 spans 15 residues. V lost 3 bases, J lost 7 bases, and 17 bases lay in between. Germline loops: CDR1 SGHDT, CDR2 YYEEEE. CDR3 protein: CASSSLRGRENEQFF. The CDR3, as DNA: TGTGCCAGCAGCTCCCTCCGGGGGCGCGAAAATGAGCAGTTCTTC.

The CDR3 DNA is TGTGCCAGCAGACCTCAAATAGCGGGAGGGAATGAGCAGTTCTTC. Protein product: CASRPQIAGGNEQFF. This chain joins TRBV27 and TRBJ2-1, with 11 bases that match TRBD2. This CDR3 is 15 amino acids long. J gave up 7 bases and V 6 bases, and 8 bases lay outside the gene matches. CDR1 MNHEY and CDR2 SMNVEV come from the germline V gene (reference sequence).

The chain combines TRBV2 with TRBJ2-5; TRBD1 might be the D (5 bases). This CDR3 comprises 14 residues. V lost 1 base to trimming and J lost 3 bases, with 9 bases between them. CDR1 SNHLY and CDR2 FYNNEI come from the germline V gene. Here the CDR3 DNA reads TGTGCCAGCAGTGAAGGGGGCCCCGAAGAGACCCAGTACTTC. Amino acids: CASSEGGPEETQYF.

The rearrangement uses TRBV11-3 and TRBJ2-7; D unresolved. Trimming pared 0 bases from V and 7 bases from J, leaving 10 bases between. This CDR3 is 13 amino acids long. Germline CDR1 SGHNT, CDR2 YENEEA. The chain's CDR3 is CASSLEALGEQYF. The CDR3 coding sequence is TGTGCCAGCAGCTTAGAGGCCTTGGGAGAGCAGTACTTC.

The J gene is TRBJ2-7, the V gene TRBV27; 7 nucleotides agree with TRBD1. The CDR3 is made up of 14 amino acids. Per germline, CDR1 MNHEY and CDR2 SMNVEV (reference sequence). V shed 4 bases, J shed 3 bases, and the junction held 6 bases outside the gene matches. The CDR3 is CASSSDDRVYEQYF. CDR3 sequence (DNA): TGTGCCAGCAGTTCTGATGACAGGGTCTACGAGCAGTACTTC.

In regard to this clone: Other nucleotide sequences in the sample specify the same CDR3. V usage is TRBV19 and J usage is TRBJ2-1; D is unresolved. V lost 6 bases and J lost 0, with 9 bases in between. The CDR3 totals 14 residues. Germline-derived CDR1 and CDR2 are LNHDA and SQIVND (reference sequence). For the CDR3, the DNA is TGTGCCAGTAGACGAGGTGGCTCCTACAATGAGCAGTTCTTC. Protein sequence: CASRRGGSYNEQFF.

The J gene is TRBJ2-3, the V gene TRBV19; the match to TRBD2 covers 13 bases. Germline V gene data show CDR1 as LNHDA and CDR2 as SQIVND (reference sequence). The CDR3 loop spans 16 amino acids. V shed 4 bases and J 1 base; nucleotides not matched to a gene: 2. CDR3 sequence: CASSRTSGSGTDTQYF. The CDR3 DNA reads as TGTGCCAGTAGTAGGACTAGCGGGAGTGGCACAGATACGCAGTATTTT.

The rearrangement joins TRBV30 to TRBJ1-5; D gene uncertain. Germline loops: CDR1 GTSNPN, CDR2 SVGIG (reference sequence). V was cut by 1 base and J by 8 bases, with 12 bases left in between. The CDR3 loop spans 13 amino acids. This CDR3 reads CAWSGNRGEPQHF. The CDR3 DNA follows: TGTGCCTGGAGTGGAAACCGGGGTGAGCCCCAGCATTTT.